The 20 T cell receptor beta chains reported below all come from one sample, sequenced in a study of cytomegalovirus exposure and HLA in healthy donors. The PCR used 60 Vbeta and 13 Jbeta primers. TCRdb's table, derived via immunoSEQ multiplex PCR, lists solely in-frame clones and lacks some. The sample lists about 170,000 clones, roughly 79% seen once, with roughly 1.9% in the top ten. Sequencing input: PBMCs. The receptor set was obtained from a woman aged 25-40 years in good health and CMV-seropositive.

The chain couples TRBV29-1 to TRBJ1-1, with TRBD1 matching over 7 bases. Germline-derived CDR1 and CDR2 are SQVTM and ANQGSEA. This CDR3 spans 13 amino acids. V gave up 6 bases and J gave up 0 bases; unmatched junction bases: 4. This CDR3 reads CSVNRGVNTEAFF. In nucleotides, the CDR3 is TGCAGCGTCAACAGGGGAGTGAACACTGAAGCTTTCTTT.

V gene TRBV23-1 combines with J gene TRBJ2-3; 7 bases map to TRBD2. TRBV23-1 is designated an ORF whose function remains uncertain. This CDR3 spans 14 amino acids. The J segment lost 5 bases and the V segment lost 4 bases, leaving 6 bases of the junction unmatched. The chain's CDR3 is CASSRGGRQDTQYF. CDR3 nucleotide sequence: TGCGCCAGCAGTCGTGGCGGGAGACAAGATACGCAGTATTTT.

This clone appeared a few times. The genes are TRBV5-1 and TRBJ2-7; possibly TRBD2 for D (5 bases). Germline V gene data show CDR1 as SGHRS and CDR2 as YFSETQ. Between the trimmed V and J ends, which lost 0 bases and 7 bases, there was a span of 29 bases. This CDR3 is 19 amino acids long. CDR3 sequence reads: CASSLEALRPGYVWGEQYF. The CDR3 nucleotides are TGCGCCAGCAGCTTGGAGGCCCTCCGGCCGGGATATGTGTGGGGAGAGCAGTACTTC.

J is TRBJ2-5 and V is TRBV5-6; 8 nucleotides match TRBD2. The CDR3 consists of 14 residues. V shed 0 bases and J 5 bases; nucleotides not matched to a gene: 3. Looked up from germline, CDR1 is SGHDT and CDR2 is YYEEEE. The CDR3 reads CASSLAGLGETQYF. CDR3 DNA sequence: TGTGCCAGCAGCTTGGCGGGACTAGGGGAGACCCAGTACTTC.

The chain is built from TRBV27 and TRBJ1-5; TRBD1 aligns across 8 bases. The CDR3 sequence is 17 residues long. The germline V gene has CDR1 MNHEY and CDR2 SMNVEV (reference sequence). V lost 5 bases and J lost 1; bases outside the gene matches: 10. Here the CDR3 DNA reads TGTGCCAGCAGTCCCTGGACAGGGATGGGAAGCAATCAGCCCCAGCATTTT. This encodes CASSPWTGMGSNQPQHF.

The chain recombines TRBV20-1 with TRBJ1-4; D is undetermined. This CDR3 has 11 amino acids. Looked up from germline, CDR1 is DFQATT and CDR2 is SNEGSKA (reference sequence). The V end lost 3 bases, the J end lost 8 bases, and 7 bases lay between the germline ends. CDR3 protein: CSARAREKLFF. In DNA form, the CDR3 reads TGCAGTGCTAGGGCAAGAGAAAAACTGTTTTTT.

The rearrangement links TRBV5-4 to TRBJ2-2; 10 positions agree with TRBD1. V was clipped by 2 bases and J by 4 bases; unmatched bases: 2. Germline assignment: CDR1 SGHNT and CDR2 YYREEE (reference sequence). CDR3 length: 15 amino acids. For the CDR3, the DNA is TGTGCCAGCAGCTTCGGGACAGGGGTCACCGGGGAGCTGTTTTTT. Translation gives CASSFGTGVTGELFF. The full variable domain, in which reference TRBV5-4 and TRBJ2-2 provide the parts outside the CDR3, is ETGVTQSPTHLIKTRGQQVTLRCSSQSGHNTVSWYQQALGQGPQFIFQYYREEENGRGNFPPRFSGLQFPNYSSELNVNALELDDSALYLCASSFGTGVTGELFFGEGSRLTVL.

V gene TRBV15 combines with J gene TRBJ1-2; TRBD1 matches at 12 bases. CDR1 LNHNV and CDR2 YYDKDF come from the germline V gene (reference sequence). This CDR3 is built from 17 residues. The V segment lost 2 bases and the J segment 7 bases; nucleotides outside the gene matches: 11. DNA of the CDR3: TGTGCCACCAGCAGATCAGGGACAGGGGGCGCGTTGGGTGGCTACACCTTC. Its protein product is CATSRSGTGGALGGYTF.

This clone was seen a handful of times. In DNA form, the CDR3 reads TGCGCCAGCAGCCAAGTCCTCTCTGGAAACACCATATATTTT. It codes for CASSQVLSGNTIYF. The gene calls are TRBV4-1 and TRBJ1-3; D remains ambiguous. Trimming took off 1 base at V and 0 bases at J, with 4 bases between the two ends. CDR1 is MGHRA and CDR2 is YSYEKL in the germline V gene. The CDR3 covers 14 residues.

Notes on this clone: Other DNA sequences of this sample code for an identical CDR3. J is TRBJ2-3 and V is TRBV5-1; TRBD2 agrees at 9 bases. This CDR3 region has 15 residues. In germline, CDR1 is SGHRS, CDR2 YFSETQ. Trimming cost V 3 bases and J 2 bases; bases outside gene matches: 4. CDR3 nucleotide sequence: TGCGCCAGCAGCTCTTTAGCGGGAGTCACAGATACGCAGTATTTT. Its translation is CASSSLAGVTDTQYF.

The chain employs TRBV4-3 and TRBJ2-7; tentative D call: TRBD1 (6 bases). The V end was cut by 0 bases, the J end by 2 bases, with 8 bases between. Germline CDR1 and CDR2: LGHNA and YSLEER. This CDR3 has 14 amino acids. CDR3 protein: CASSQDRDTYEQYF. CDR3 bases: TGCGCCAGCAGCCAAGACCGGGACACCTACGAGCAGTACTTC.

The rearrangement joins TRBV5-4 to TRBJ1-1, with D perhaps TRBD1 (6 bases). This CDR3 comprises 13 residues. Trimming shortened V by 2 bases and J by 11 bases, and 16 bases separated the two germline ends. Germline loops: CDR1 SGHNT, CDR2 YYREEE (reference sequence). CDR3 sequence reads: CASSFSGGAGAFF. The CDR3 DNA reads TGTGCCAGCAGCTTCAGCGGGGGCGCGGGGGCTTTCTTT. The whole variable domain, remainder taken from reference TRBV5-4 and TRBJ1-1, is ETGVTQSPTHLIKTRGQQVTLRCSSQSGHNTVSWYQQALGQGPQFIFQYYREEENGRGNFPPRFSGLQFPNYSSELNVNALELDDSALYLCASSFSGGAGAFFGQGTRLTVV.

Written as DNA, the CDR3 is TGCGCCAGCAGCCAACGATTCGACAGGGGGGCCTACGAGCAGTACTTC. Protein: CASSQRFDRGAYEQYF. The chain is built from TRBV4-3 and TRBJ2-7; 9 bases map to TRBD1. Germline-derived CDR1 and CDR2 are LGHNA and YSLEER. There are 16 residues in the CDR3. Trimming took 2 bases from V and 2 from J; bases not matched to a gene: 7.

The rearrangement links TRBV28 to TRBJ1-1; the D is unclear. The CDR3 has 14 amino acids. V was shortened by 10 bases and J by 1 base, with 16 bases between the two germline ends. Germline V gives CDR1 MDHEN, CDR2 SYDVKM. CDR3 sequence (DNA): TGTGCCACCTCGACCCCGGCAGGGAACACTGAAGCTTTCTTT. Translated: CATSTPAGNTEAFF.

This clone has more than one count but fewer than ten. V gene TRBV5-6 combines with J gene TRBJ2-3, with no clear D. Germline V gene sequence: CDR1 SGHDT, CDR2 YYEEEE. Trimming left V 1 base short and J 6 bases short, with 12 bases between. The CDR3 runs to 14 residues. CDR3 in DNA: TGTGCCAGCAGCTTGAGAGGTACGAGTGATACGCAGTATTTT. It translates to CASSLRGTSDTQYF.

The chain employs TRBV19 and TRBJ2-7; 7 positions match TRBD1. From germline, CDR1 is LNHDA and CDR2 SQIVND (reference sequence). This CDR3 comprises 17 residues. V was clipped by 5 bases and J by 4 bases; unmatched bases: 17. The CDR3 loop is CASSWAFSGTDSYEQYF. As DNA, the CDR3 is TGTGCCAGTAGTTGGGCGTTTTCAGGGACAGATTCTTACGAGCAGTACTTC. Combining the CDR3 with reference TRBV19 and TRBJ2-7 gives the whole variable domain DGGITQSPKYLFRKEGQNVTLSCEQNLNHDAMYWYRQDPGQGLRLIYYSQIVNDFQKGDIAEGYSVSREKKESFPLTVTSAQKNPTAFYLCASSWAFSGTDSYEQYFGPGTRLTVT.

This clone appeared once. The V and J genes are TRBV7-2 and TRBJ2-1; 12 nucleotides match TRBD2. Looked up from germline, CDR1 is SGHTA and CDR2 is FQGNSA. The CDR3 is made up of 16 amino acids. The V gene end was trimmed by 5 bases and the J gene end by 2 bases; junction bases not matched to a gene: 4. The CDR3 bases are TGTGCCAGCAGCACTGGACTAGCGGGGACCTACAATGAGCAGTTCTTC. Its protein product is CASSTGLAGTYNEQFF.

This clone occurred a few times. The chain is built from TRBV10-3 and TRBJ1-4, with a weak D call TRBD1 (5 bases). With 7 bases removed from V and 6 bases from J, the gap between germline ends came to 12 bases. Germline V CDR1 and CDR2: ENHRY, SYGVKD. CDR3 length: 13 amino acids. The CDR3 spells CAIKSGRDEKLFF. CDR3 nucleotides: TGTGCCATCAAGAGTGGCAGGGATGAAAAACTGTTTTTT.

The V and J genes are TRBV19 and TRBJ2-7; 9 positions match TRBD2. The V gene end was trimmed by 2 bases and the J gene end by 5 bases; junction bases not matched to a gene: 7. The germline V gene has CDR1 LNHDA and CDR2 SQIVND (reference sequence). CDR3 length equals 15 residues. The DNA for the CDR3 is TGTGCCAGTAGTATAATCCTAGCGGGACTCCACGAGCAGTACTTC. Translating gives CASSIILAGLHEQYF.

Points on this clone: At the DNA level, this CDR3 is encoded by other sequences in the same sample as well. This chain connects TRBV5-1 to TRBJ1-4; the match to TRBD1 covers 10 bases. After removal of 4 bases from V and 6 bases from J, the junction contained 3 bases not matched to a gene. The germline CDR1 and CDR2 sequences are SGHRS and YFSETQ. The CDR3 has 14 amino acids. The CDR3 reads CASSRGTGDEKLFF. For the CDR3, the DNA is TGCGCCAGCAGCAGGGGGACAGGGGATGAAAAACTGTTTTTT.